The next 10 T cell receptor beta chains were all read from a single sample in a study of T cells expressing NK-cell markers (TCRdb year 2020). Receptor amplification or capture employed 5' RACE. TCRdb records Illumina HiSeq 2000 as the sequencer. Based on TCRdb reprocessing of the reads, there is one entry per CDR3 protein sequence, and DNA is missing. The sample table on file contains 550,000 to 600,000 distinct CDR3 sequences. 3% to 4.5% of the sample is held by the ten biggest clonotypes. The sample consisted of blood T cells: a sorted CD56 or NKG2C T cell subset, CD4+ or CD8+ T cells, or bulk PBMC T cells (not recorded which). Receptors were obtained from a man aged 18 to 30 in good health. Donor details come from another sample of the same person, matched by shared clones.

CDR3 sequence reads: CATSRGDRGGLASPLHF. The J gene is TRBJ1-6, the V gene TRBV15; lacking DNA, the TRBD1 call made by TCRdb goes unchecked. The CDR3 is 17 amino acids. The V gene's germline CDR1 is LNHNV and CDR2 YYDKDF (reference sequence).

The chain recombines TRBV7-9 with TRBJ2-1; the TRBD2 assignment by TCRdb is unverifiable without DNA. The CDR3 covers 16 residues. Germline-derived CDR1 and CDR2 are SEHNR and FQNEAQ (reference sequence). CDR3 in amino acids: CASGGGRATTYNEQFF.

The chain employs TRBV3-1 and TRBJ2-7; absent DNA, TCRdb's TRBD2 call cannot be checked. Germline assignment: CDR1 LGHDT and CDR2 YNNKEL (reference sequence). The CDR3 runs 15 residues. CDR3 loop: CASREGPFISYEQYF.

The V call is TRBV6-2 or TRBV6-3, the J call TRBJ2-1; lacking DNA, the TRBD1 call made by TCRdb goes unchecked. Germline V lookup: CDR1 MNHEY, CDR2 SVGEGT. The CDR3 sequence is 15 residues long. The CDR3 region is CASSKRTGGYNEQFF.

The genes are TRBV27 and TRBJ2-4; the D gene TCRdb calls, TRBD1, cannot be checked with no DNA. CDR1 MNHEY and CDR2 SMNVEV come from the germline V gene (reference sequence). The CDR3 totals 15 residues. CDR3 amino acids: CASSLGAGFGNIQYF.

The chain employs TRBV7-2 and TRBJ2-1; TCRdb returns TRBD2, unconfirmable since there is no DNA. From germline, CDR1 is SGHTA and CDR2 FQGNSA. CDR3 length: 17 amino acids. The CDR3 here is CASSLRAGLAGGNEQFF.

This rearrangement joins TRBV29-1 to TRBJ2-1. The CDR3 runs to 12 residues. Per germline, CDR1 SQVTM and CDR2 ANQGSEA. The CDR3 loop is CSVDLGSNEQFF.

The chain carries TRBV20-1 and TRBJ2-1; without DNA, the TCRdb call of TRBD1 cannot be checked. The germline CDR1 and CDR2 sequences are DFQATT and SNEGSKA (reference sequence). This CDR3 has 14 residues. CDR3 sequence reads: CSAVPGTGGNEQFF.

The J gene is TRBJ1-1, the V gene TRBV12-3 or TRBV12-4. The CDR3 totals 14 residues. CDR3 amino acids: CASSLGQVNTEAFF.

The chain joins TRBV7-8 to TRBJ2-3; TCRdb selects TRBD2, and the lack of DNA leaves this call unchecked. The CDR3 sequence is 18 residues long. The germline V gene has CDR1 SGHVS and CDR2 FQNEAQ. CDR3 protein: CASSLSAGLAGGADTQYF.